The rows below give T cell receptor beta chains drawn from one sample of a study of post-analysis software for immune sequencing data. TCRdb independently ran MiXCR on the PCR reads; one entry per CDR3 protein. Among about 680,000 distinct CDR3 sequences, approximately 59% were seen once, and the ten largest hold around 10%. Sequencing input: blood. Receptor source: a girl under 10 years old with multiple sclerosis. Both conserved end residues are part of each CDR3. D genes are given only for firm matches. Not all rows give a size; the values are once, few, many and, for expanded clones, a class.

-	TRBV5-1	-	TRBJ2-1	CASSLGQASAYNEQFF	TGCGCCAGCAGCTTGGGCCAGGCAAGCGCCTACAATGAGCAGTTCTTC
-	TRBV12-3/TRBV12-4	-	TRBJ2-6	CASPSPAGPDSGANVLTF	TGTGCCAGCCCTTCCCCGGCGGGACCGGACTCTGGGGCCAACGTCCTGACTTTC
-	TRBV24-1	-	TRBJ1-2	CATSDFAGTYGYTF	TGTGCCACCAGTGATTTTGCAGGGACTTATGGCTACACCTTC
-	TRBV28	-	TRBJ1-1	CASSGRSGAFF	TGTGCCAGCAGCGGACGGTCCGGAGCTTTCTTT
-	TRBV29-1	-	TRBJ1-1	CSAGSQGWTEAFF	TGCAGCGCTGGCTCCCAGGGTTGGACTGAAGCTTTCTTT
TRBD2	TRBV14	-	TRBJ2-1	CASSRASGMVGEQFF	TGTGCCAGCAGCCGAGCTAGCGGGATGGTAGGTGAGCAGTTCTTC
-	TRBV15	few	TRBJ2-7	CATSRGRESYEQYF	TGTGCCACCAGCAGAGGCAGGGAGAGCTACGAGCAGTACTTC
-	TRBV29-1	-	TRBJ2-7	CSVGTGFSEQYF	TGCAGCGTGGGTACAGGGTTCTCCGAGCAGTACTTC
-	TRBV2	-	TRBJ1-2	CASSEADNSYGYTF	TGTGCCAGCAGTGAGGCGGATAATAGCTATGGCTACACCTTC
-	TRBV5-1	-	TRBJ2-3	CASSGGVNTQYF	TGCGCCAGCAGCGGAGGGGTCAATACGCAGTATTTT
-	TRBV5-1	-	TRBJ1-1	CASSLVEVNTEAFF	TGCGCCAGCAGCTTGGTTGAGGTGAACACTGAAGCTTTCTTT
-	TRBV20-1	-	TRBJ2-4	CSAMDGMGNIQYF	TGCAGTGCTATGGACGGGATGGGAAACATTCAGTACTTC
-	TRBV9	-	TRBJ1-1	CASSVEGVGTEAFF	TGTGCCAGCAGCGTAGAAGGGGTCGGCACTGAAGCTTTCTTT
-	TRBV5-1	-	TRBJ2-5	CASSVMQETQYF	TGCGCCAGCAGCGTGATGCAAGAGACCCAGTACTTC
-	TRBV12-5	-	TRBJ2-7	CASGLEGSYEQYF	TGTGCTAGTGGTTTGGAGGGCTCCTACGAGCAGTACTTC
TRBD2	TRBV7-9	-	TRBJ2-3	CASSLRTSKNGDTQYF	TGTGCCAGCAGCTTAAGGACTAGCAAAAACGGCGATACGCAGTATTTT
TRBD2	TRBV6-1	-	TRBJ2-7	CASSSGREPNEQYF	TGTGCCAGCAGCTCGGGGCGGGAGCCCAACGAGCAGTACTTC
-	TRBV5-1	many	TRBJ2-5	CASSLFQETQYF	TGTGCCAGCAGTTTATTCCAAGAGACCCAGTACTTC
-	TRBV6-1	-	TRBJ2-7	CASSLKTGEQYF	TGTGCCAGCAGCCTAAAGACGGGGGAGCAGTACTTC
TRBD2	TRBV11-2	few	TRBJ2-1	CASSSQRETNRTQFF	TGTGCCAGCAGCTCCCAGCGGGAGACGAATCGTACGCAGTTCTTC
TRBD1	TRBV4-1	-	TRBJ1-2	CASTLTLDRGNYGYTF	TGCGCCAGCACTCTTACTTTGGACAGGGGTAACTATGGCTACACCTTC
-	TRBV7-2	-	TRBJ2-1	CANSLRNEQFF	TGTGCCAACAGCTTACGGAATGAGCAGTTCTTC
-	TRBV29-1	few	TRBJ2-3	CSVYGANPTDTQYF	TGCAGCGTTTACGGAGCCAACCCCACAGATACGCAGTATTTT
TRBD1	TRBV7-9	-	TRBJ2-7	CASSLDPGQGPYEQYF	TGTGCCAGCAGCTTAGATCCGGGACAGGGACCCTACGAGCAGTACTTC
-	TRBV10-1	-	TRBJ2-5	CASSESERATQYF	TGCGCCAGCAGTGAGTCCGAGCGAGCGACCCAGTACTTC
-	TRBV5-8	-	TRBJ2-1	CASSFYSGSSYNEQFF	TGTGCCAGCAGCTTCTACTCTGGCAGCTCCTACAATGAGCAGTTCTTC
TRBD2	TRBV28	few	TRBJ2-3	CASGPMSGASTDTQYF	TGTGCCAGCGGGCCGATGAGCGGGGCAAGCACAGATACGCAGTATTTT
-	TRBV4-3	-	TRBJ2-1	CASSHAGQSGEQFF	TGCGCCAGCAGCCATGCCGGACAGAGCGGCGAGCAGTTCTTC
-	TRBV6-4	-	TRBJ2-7	CASSDSTGYDYEQYF	TGTGCCAGCAGTGACTCGACGGGTTACGACTACGAGCAGTACTTC
-	TRBV29-1	few	TRBJ1-1	CSAGDTEAFF	TGCAGTGCTGGGGACACTGAAGCTTTCTTT
-	TRBV7-2	-	TRBJ1-2	CASSSLAGYTF	TGTGCCAGCAGCTCCCTGGCTGGCTACACCTTC
TRBD1	TRBV2	-	TRBJ2-1	CASRAQGSSYNEQFF	TGTGCCAGCAGGGCACAGGGGAGCTCCTACAATGAGCAGTTCTTC
TRBD1	TRBV29-1	-	TRBJ2-7	CSVEDGQGPYEQYF	TGCAGCGTTGAAGACGGACAGGGGCCTTACGAGCAGTACTTC
-	TRBV29-1	-	TRBJ2-3	CSVDFNTTDTQYF	TGCAGCGTTGATTTCAACACCACAGATACGCAGTATTTT
-	TRBV15	once	TRBJ2-1	CATSGDRMGDEQFF	TGTGCCACCAGCGGTGACAGGATGGGCGATGAGCAGTTCTTC
-	TRBV29-1	-	TRBJ2-5	CSVEKSPWGETQYF	TGCAGCGTTGAGAAATCTCCGTGGGGAGAGACCCAGTACTTC
TRBD2	TRBV20-1	-	TRBJ2-1	CSAIPIRWVAGEKIDEQFF	TGCAGTGCGATCCCCATCCGATGGGTAGCGGGGGAGAAGATCGATGAGCAGTTCTTC
-	TRBV18	-	TRBJ2-3	CASSPSLRRAGTDTQYF	TGTGCCAGCTCACCATCTCTCCGGAGGGCGGGCACAGATACGCAGTATTTT
-	TRBV29-1	few	TRBJ2-5	CSAGRGQQETQYF	TGCAGCGCCGGGAGGGGACAGCAAGAGACCCAGTACTTC
TRBD2	TRBV29-1	-	TRBJ2-1	CSVIAGTYNEQFF	TGCAGCGTCATAGCGGGTACATACAATGAGCAGTTCTTC
TRBD1	TRBV20-1	-	TRBJ2-3	CSKRGQGTDTQYF	TGCAGCAAGAGGGGACAGGGAACAGATACGCAGTATTTT
-	TRBV5-5	-	TRBJ2-7	CASSLTRDVVYEQYF	TGTGCCAGCAGCCTGACCCGGGACGTTGTCTACGAGCAGTACTTC
TRBD2	TRBV12-3/TRBV12-4	-	TRBJ2-7	CASSPLAGTYEQYF	TGTGCCAGCAGTCCACTAGCGGGGACCTACGAGCAGTACTTC
-	TRBV6-2/TRBV6-3	-	TRBJ2-5	CASSYRPGTAFGTQYF	TGTGCCAGCAGTTACCGCCCCGGGACTGCCTTCGGGACCCAGTACTTC
TRBD2	TRBV11-2	-	TRBJ2-4	CASSLGNFGRLAGERRDIQYF	TGTGCCAGCAGCTTAGGGAATTTCGGTAGACTAGCGGGAGAACGTCGGGACATTCAGTACTTC
TRBD2	TRBV20-1	-	TRBJ2-1	CSAPGLGHNEQFF	TGCAGTGCTCCGGGACTAGGGCACAATGAGCAGTTCTTC
-	TRBV5-1	once	TRBJ2-3	CASRGAAGTDTQYF	TGCGCCAGCAGAGGGGCGGCCGGCACAGATACGCAGTATTTT
-	TRBV7-2	-	TRBJ2-1	CASSLSGGRDNEQFF	TGTGCCAGCAGCTTAAGTGGGGGCCGCGACAATGAGCAGTTCTTC
TRBD1	TRBV5-8	-	TRBJ2-5	CASTPGQGNFRGETQYF	TGTGCCAGCACTCCGGGACAGGGGAATTTTCGGGGAGAGACCCAGTACTTC
TRBD2	TRBV6-2/TRBV6-3	few	TRBJ2-1	CASSYAGLAGNEQFF	TGTGCCAGCAGCTACGCGGGACTAGCAGGTAATGAGCAGTTCTTC
TRBD2	TRBV5-1	-	TRBJ2-5	CASSFQRGEETQYF	TGCGCCAGCAGCTTCCAGCGGGGTGAAGAGACCCAGTACTTC